This TCR beta chain stems from a study of control samples from healthy donors and cancer patients (dated by TCRdb to about 2020). Concerning this clone itself: Its antigen remains unidentified. One base away there is no much larger clone; base qualities are not given.

The protocol used for the library was the immunoSEQ multiplex PCR assay. This is the immuneACCESS table as TCRdb keeps it, with only in-frame sequences that have V and J called. A part of the clones is gone; compared with another copy, unresolved V genes explain less than half, and the rest is unexplained. A total of roughly 120,000 clones appear in this sample, 88% of them only once. Under 2.5% of the sample comes from the top ten. Sequenced sample: blood. The clonotype was recovered from a woman between 65 and 79 years old in good health.

The nucleotides are TGTGCCACCAGCCTTACAAACGCCCGGGGGGGGACAGGGAGAACCGGGGAGCTGTTTTTT. Translation gives CATSLTNARGGTGRTGELFF. The V and J genes are TRBV6-6 and TRBJ2-2; a weak D assignment points to TRBD1 (9 bases agree). The CDR3 runs 20 residues from the cysteine to the phenylalanine. CDR3 DNA only is kept here, 60 bases in frame from base 1. Taken from the germline V gene (reference sequence), the CDR1 and CDR2 loops are MNHNY and SVGAGI. V loses 10 bases, J loses 5 bases, and the germline ends lie 35 bases apart.